The 23 T cell receptor beta chains in this list originate from one sample, sequenced in a study of T cell responses to AZD1222 COVID-19 vaccine. Repertoires were generated with immunoSEQ multiplex PCR, while TCRdb's copy carries only in-frame clones and drops some. Altogether 110,000 to 150,000 clones are present, less than 95% being singletons, with the ten largest covering about 3.5%. The sequencing used peripheral blood, collected on day 0 of AZD1222 vaccination. The receptors were sampled from an adult in good health.

The rearrangement joins TRBV3-1 (or the pseudogene TRBV3-2) to TRBJ2-3, with 10 bases identical to TRBD2. CDR1 is LGHDT and CDR2 is YNNKEL in the germline V gene (reference sequence). CDR3 length equals 17 residues. V shed 0 bases, J shed 6 bases, and the junction held 9 bases outside the gene matches. Here the CDR3 reads CASSQDSLAGAPDTQYF. The DNA of the CDR3 is TGTGCCAGCAGCCAAGATTCTCTAGCGGGGGCCCCCGATACGCAGTATTTT.

The chain employs TRBV27 and TRBJ2-1, with 14 positions matching TRBD2. V was pared by 6 bases and J by 6 bases, with 16 bases of the junction left unmatched. The CDR3 is 19 amino acids. The V gene's germline CDR1 is MNHEY and CDR2 SMNVEV (reference sequence). DNA for the CDR3: TGTGCCAGCAGCCCTAAACTTAGACTAGCGGGGGGGCCGAGCAATGAGCAGTTCTTC. It is translated as CASSPKLRLAGGPSNEQFF.

CDR3 sequence (DNA): TGCGCCAGCAGTGAGGCGGTAGCGGGAGGTCTAGACAATGAGCAGTTCTTC. This encodes CASSEAVAGGLDNEQFF. The chain has TRBV10-2 and TRBJ2-1; 10 bases line up with TRBD2. Germline V gives CDR1 WSHSY, CDR2 SAAADI. Unmatched junction bases numbered 9, after V lost 2 bases and J lost 5 bases. This CDR3 spans 17 amino acids.

This sequence joins TRBV6-2 or TRBV6-3 and TRBJ2-7, with 10 nucleotides matching TRBD2. The germline V gene has CDR1 MNHEY and CDR2 SVGEGT. The CDR3 spans 15 residues. Losses at the gene ends were 3 bases for V and 3 bases for J; bases not matched to a gene: 5. DNA of the CDR3: TGTGCCAGCAGTTATGTCGGACTAGCGGTCTACGAGCAGTACTTC. It is translated as CASSYVGLAVYEQYF.

This rearrangement joins TRBV29-1 to TRBJ1-3; 7 bases match TRBD1. The J segment lost 3 bases and the V segment lost 7 bases, leaving 6 bases of the junction unmatched. The germline V gene encodes CDR1 SQVTM and CDR2 ANQGSEA. CDR3 length: 13 amino acids. The CDR3, as DNA: TGCAGCGCCACAGGGGCAGGTGGAAACACCATATATTTT. Its protein is CSATGAGGNTIYF. The whole variable domain, filled in from reference TRBV29-1 and TRBJ1-3, reads SAVISQKPSRDICQRGTSLTIQCQVDSQVTMMFWYRQQPGQSLTLIATANQGSEATYESGFVIDKFPISRPNLTFSTLTVSNMSPEDSSIYLCSATGAGGNTIYFGEGSWLTVV.

The chain couples TRBV27 to TRBJ1-2; perhaps TRBD1 as D (6 bases). Deletions cut 5 bases from V and 6 bases from J, with 13 bases between. The V gene's germline CDR1 is MNHEY and CDR2 SMNVEV (reference sequence). The CDR3 totals 13 residues. This CDR3 is CASSLGGSDGYTF. For the CDR3, the DNA is TGTGCCAGCAGTCTAGGGGGATCGGATGGCTACACCTTC.

The rearrangement uses TRBV2 and TRBJ1-2; 10 nucleotides agree with TRBD1. Germline-derived CDR1 and CDR2 are SNHLY and FYNNEI. The CDR3 runs to 14 residues. V shed 6 bases, J shed 5 bases, and the junction held 6 bases outside the gene matches. The CDR3 loop is CASRHDRGQYGYTF. The CDR3 DNA sequence: TGTGCCAGCAGGCATGACAGGGGGCAATATGGCTACACCTTC.

The rearrangement links TRBV7-2 to TRBJ1-6, with 12 bases that match TRBD1. Germline CDR1 SGHTA, CDR2 FQGNSA. V shed 0 bases, J shed 19 bases, and the junction held 4 bases outside the gene matches. This CDR3 comprises 13 residues. The CDR3 spells CASSLAGDRGRHF. DNA for the CDR3: TGTGCCAGCAGCTTAGCCGGGGACAGGGGGCGACACTTT.

By proportion, this clone is medium-sized (0.01 to 0.1%). The rearrangement joins TRBV3-1 (or the pseudogene TRBV3-2) to TRBJ1-1, with D perhaps TRBD1 (6 bases). CDR1 and CDR2 from the germline V gene are LGHDT and YNNKEL (reference sequence). CDR3 length: 14 residues. V was cut by 5 bases and J by 4 bases, with 14 bases left in between. The CDR3 spells CASSYREGGTEAFF. The CDR3 nucleotides read TGTGCCAGCAGCTACAGGGAAGGGGGCACTGAAGCTTTCTTT.

The chain employs TRBV4-3 and TRBJ2-3; 15 bases match TRBD2. Germline V CDR1 and CDR2: LGHNA, YSLEER. This CDR3 has 20 amino acids. J was trimmed by 3 bases and V by 0 bases; bases with no gene match: 10. In nucleotides, the CDR3 is TGCGCCAGCAGCCAAGATTTTGATAGGACTAGCGGGAGGGTAACAGATACGCAGTATTTT. Residues: CASSQDFDRTSGRVTDTQYF.

J is TRBJ2-1 and V is TRBV9; 10 bases align to TRBD2. Germline values: CDR1 SGDLS, CDR2 YYNGEE. This CDR3 comprises 17 residues. The trim removed 0 bases at V and 7 bases at J, leaving 10 bases unmatched. CDR3: CASSVDASGGLRNEQFF. The CDR3 region has the DNA TGTGCCAGCAGCGTAGATGCTAGCGGGGGCCTACGGAATGAGCAGTTCTTC.

The chain combines TRBV5-1 with TRBJ2-1; TRBD1 aligns across 7 bases. After removal of 0 bases from V and 7 bases from J, the junction contained 7 bases not matched to a gene. Germline CDR1 is SGHRS and CDR2 is YFSETQ. The CDR3 contains 15 residues. This CDR3 reads CASSLGGQVPNEQFF. The CDR3 coding sequence is TGCGCCAGCAGCTTGGGTGGACAGGTACCTAATGAGCAGTTCTTC.

In this sample, this clone turned up once. The V and J genes are TRBV19 and TRBJ1-6; 7 nucleotides match TRBD1. The CDR3 spans 17 residues. Germline-derived CDR1 and CDR2 are LNHDA and SQIVND (reference sequence). V was pared by 3 bases and J by 5 bases, with 10 bases of the junction left unmatched. The CDR3 DNA reads TGTGCCAGTAGTATCGGAGGGACAGAGATGCATAATTCACCCCTCCACTTT. This translates into CASSIGGTEMHNSPLHF.

The V and J genes are TRBV7-8 and TRBJ2-7; TRBD2 might be the D (7 bases). Trimming took 2 bases from V and 6 from J, leaving 17 bases between them. This CDR3 is 15 amino acids long. The germline V gene has CDR1 SGHVS and CDR2 FQNEAQ. CDR3 loop: CASSLWGGASPEQYF. Written as DNA, the CDR3 is TGTGCCAGCAGCTTATGGGGGGGCGCTTCGCCCGAGCAGTACTTC.

The chain recombines TRBV24-1 with TRBJ2-1, with unresolved D. There are 12 residues in the CDR3. Germline CDR1 is KGHDR and CDR2 is SFDVKD. V lost 3 bases and J 4 bases, leaving 3 bases between the germline ends. The CDR3 bases are TGTGCCACCAGTGATGATTACAATGAGCAGTTCTTC. It is translated as CATSDDYNEQFF.

The rearrangement joins TRBV11-3 to TRBJ1-2; D unclear. The CDR3 is 12 amino acids. The V and J ends lost 7 bases and 5 bases respectively, with 11 bases between them. CDR1 and CDR2 (germline): SGHNT, YENEEA. The CDR3 loop reads CASTAVRYGYTF. DNA for the CDR3: TGTGCCAGCACGGCTGTCAGGTATGGCTACACCTTC.

V is TRBV5-1 and J is TRBJ2-5; the D gene is possibly TRBD1 (6 bases). Germline CDR1 SGHRS, CDR2 YFSETQ. The V gene lost 4 bases and the J gene lost 5 bases, with 18 bases spanning the gap. The length of the CDR3 is 15 residues. The CDR3: CASSPMDRGMETQYF. In nucleotides, the CDR3 is TGCGCCAGCAGCCCGATGGACAGAGGAATGGAGACCCAGTACTTC.

The chain carries TRBV6-1 and TRBJ1-4, with TRBD1 matching over 7 bases. Germline V gene lookup returns CDR1 MNHNS and CDR2 SASEGT. The V gene end was trimmed by 3 bases and the J gene end by 5 bases; junction bases not matched to a gene: 6. CDR3 size: 15 residues. CDR3 amino acids: CASSDPGGINEKLFF. The CDR3 region has the DNA TGTGCCAGCAGTGACCCAGGGGGGATCAATGAAAAACTGTTTTTT.

The chain uses TRBV7-9 and TRBJ1-2; 10 nucleotides agree with TRBD1. Unmatched junction bases numbered 8, after V lost 5 bases and J lost 5 bases. The germline V gene has CDR1 SEHNR and CDR2 FQNEAQ (reference sequence). The CDR3 has 15 amino acids. CDR3 sequence reads: CASSVGTGEGYGYTF. CDR3 coding DNA: TGTGCCAGCAGCGTGGGGACAGGGGAGGGTTATGGCTACACCTTC.

This clone was counted a few times. The V gene is TRBV23-1, the J gene TRBJ1-2; 7 bases are shared with TRBD1. TRBV23-1 is treated as an ORF (open reading frame) with a function not yet certain. The CDR3 runs 18 residues. V lost 0 bases and J lost 5; bases outside the gene matches: 15. In DNA, the CDR3 is TGCGCCAGCAGTCAATCGCCCGATTTACAGGGGACCTATTATGGCTACACCTTC. This encodes CASSQSPDLQGTYYGYTF.

This chain uses TRBV20-1 with TRBJ1-1; no firm D call. CDR3 length: 11 residues. Germline V gene sequence: CDR1 DFQATT, CDR2 SNEGSKA (reference sequence). In DNA, the CDR3 is TGCAGCGGCGGGTTGAACACTGAAGCTTTCTTT. It is translated as CSGGLNTEAFF.

The chain couples TRBV14 to TRBJ1-5; TRBD1 matches 9 bases. Germline CDR1 and CDR2: SGHDN and FVKESK. The V and J ends lost 2 bases and 2 bases, in that order; junction bases with no gene match: 13. This CDR3 is 19 amino acids long. CDR3: CASSQFRTGEVCCNQPQHF. DNA for the CDR3: TGTGCCAGCAGCCAATTCCGGACAGGGGAGGTTTGTTGCAATCAGCCCCAGCATTTT. Full variable domain (outside the CDR3, taken from reference TRBV14 and TRBJ1-5): EAGVTQFPSHSVIEKGQTVTLRCDPISGHDNLYWYRRVMGKEIKFLLHFVKESKQDESGMPNNRFLAERTGGTYSTLKVQPAELEDSGVYFCASSQFRTGEVCCNQPQHFGDGTRLSIL.

The genes are TRBV5-1 and TRBJ2-3; D gene ambiguous. Trimming stripped 4 bases from V and 4 bases from J, with 13 bases between. Germline-derived CDR1 and CDR2 are SGHRS and YFSETQ. The CDR3 length is 14 residues. In DNA form, the CDR3 reads TGCGCCAGCAGCACGGCCCCAATCGCAGATACGCAGTATTTT. Translation: CASSTAPIADTQYF.